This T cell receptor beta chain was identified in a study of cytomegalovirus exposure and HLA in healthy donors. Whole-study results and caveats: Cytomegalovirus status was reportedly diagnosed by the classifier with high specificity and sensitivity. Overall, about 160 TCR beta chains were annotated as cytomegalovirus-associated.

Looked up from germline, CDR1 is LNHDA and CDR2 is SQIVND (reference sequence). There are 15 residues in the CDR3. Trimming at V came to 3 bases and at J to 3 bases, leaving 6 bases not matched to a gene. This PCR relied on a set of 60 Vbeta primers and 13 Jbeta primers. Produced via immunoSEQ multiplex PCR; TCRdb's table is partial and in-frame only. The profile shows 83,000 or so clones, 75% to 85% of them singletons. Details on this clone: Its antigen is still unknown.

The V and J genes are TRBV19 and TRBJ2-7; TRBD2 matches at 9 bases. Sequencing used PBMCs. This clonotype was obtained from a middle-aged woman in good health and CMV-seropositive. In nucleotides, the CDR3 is TGTGCCAGTAGTATGACTAGCGGACAACTCTACGAGCAGTACTTC. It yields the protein CASSMTSGQLYEQYF.